The source of this T cell receptor beta chain is a study of T cell repertoires in cytomegalovirus infection. Study background: A matching HLA type, together with CMV infection, was signaled by public TCR beta signatures. General study results and limits: Cumulative frequency of public TCR beta families picked out carriers of CMV plus the relevant HLA. Dominant in the ex vivo response were TCR beta clonotypes restricted by HLA-C and specific for CMV.

This clonotype was detected a few times. As yet, its antigen is unknown. A single record per CDR3 protein comes from TCRdb applying MiXCR to the reads. The sample records 150,000 to 200,000 distinct CDR3 sequences, approximately 30% being singletons. The clonotype originates from a human donor in good health (CMV status not recorded). Some clones in this sample may be carry-over from other donors' samples. Sequencing used PBMCs.

In DNA form, the CDR3 reads TGTGCCAGTAGTTCTTCACCTGGACAGGGACCAGGCTGGGGCTACACCTTC. Translated: CASSSSPGQGPGWGYTF. The chain couples TRBV19 to TRBJ1-2; 8 bases match TRBD1. This CDR3 has 17 residues. CDR1 and CDR2 from the germline V gene are LNHDA and SQIVND (reference sequence). Trimming took 5 bases from V and 8 from J; bases not matched to a gene: 19.